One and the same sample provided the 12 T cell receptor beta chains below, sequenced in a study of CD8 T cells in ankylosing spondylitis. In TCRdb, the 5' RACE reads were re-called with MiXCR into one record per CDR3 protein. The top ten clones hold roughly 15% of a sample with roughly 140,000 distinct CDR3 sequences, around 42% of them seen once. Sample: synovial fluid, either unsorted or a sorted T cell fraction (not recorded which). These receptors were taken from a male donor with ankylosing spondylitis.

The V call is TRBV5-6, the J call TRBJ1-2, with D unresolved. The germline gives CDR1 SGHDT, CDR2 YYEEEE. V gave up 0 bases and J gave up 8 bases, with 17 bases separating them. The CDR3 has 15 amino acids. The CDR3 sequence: CASSLVGSSFEGYTF. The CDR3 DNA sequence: TGTGCCAGCAGCTTGGTCGGCAGTAGCTTCGAGGGCTACACCTTC.

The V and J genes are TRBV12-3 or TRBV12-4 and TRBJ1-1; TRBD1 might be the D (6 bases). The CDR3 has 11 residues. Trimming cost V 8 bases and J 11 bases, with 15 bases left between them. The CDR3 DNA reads TGTGCCAGCTGCTTCGGGGGCTCGGCTTTCTTT. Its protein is CASCFGGSAFF.

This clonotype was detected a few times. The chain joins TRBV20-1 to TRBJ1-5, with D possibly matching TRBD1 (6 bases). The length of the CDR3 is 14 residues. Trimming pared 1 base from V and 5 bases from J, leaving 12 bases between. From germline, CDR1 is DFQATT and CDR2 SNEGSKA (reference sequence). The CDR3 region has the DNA TGCAGTGCTAGAGGCCGGACAGCTTATCAGCCCCAGCATTTT. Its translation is CSARGRTAYQPQHF.

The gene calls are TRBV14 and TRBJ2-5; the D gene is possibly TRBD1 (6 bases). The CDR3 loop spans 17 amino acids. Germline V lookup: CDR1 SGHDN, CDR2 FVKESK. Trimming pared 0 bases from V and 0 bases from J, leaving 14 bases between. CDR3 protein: CASSQDQGPSYQETQYF. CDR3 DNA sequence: TGTGCCAGCAGCCAAGATCAGGGGCCATCGTACCAAGAGACCCAGTACTTC.

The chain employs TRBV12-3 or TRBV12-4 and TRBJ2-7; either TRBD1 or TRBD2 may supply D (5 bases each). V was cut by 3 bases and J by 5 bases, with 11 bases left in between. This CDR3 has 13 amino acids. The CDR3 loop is CASSFGGFHEQYF. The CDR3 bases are TGTGCCAGCAGTTTTGGGGGTTTCCACGAGCAGTACTTC.

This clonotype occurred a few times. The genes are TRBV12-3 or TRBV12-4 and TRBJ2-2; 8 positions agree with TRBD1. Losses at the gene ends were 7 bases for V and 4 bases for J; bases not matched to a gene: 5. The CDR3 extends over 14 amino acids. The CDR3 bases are TGTGCCAGCAATCCAACAGGGGGCACCGGGGAGCTGTTTTTT. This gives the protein CASNPTGGTGELFF.

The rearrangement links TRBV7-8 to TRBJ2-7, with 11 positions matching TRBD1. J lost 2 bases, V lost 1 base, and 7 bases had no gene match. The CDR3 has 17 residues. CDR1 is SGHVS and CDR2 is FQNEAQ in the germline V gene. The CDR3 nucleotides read TGTGCCAGCAGCTTAGTAATCGGACAGGGGGCCCCCTACGAGCAGTACTTC. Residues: CASSLVIGQGAPYEQYF.

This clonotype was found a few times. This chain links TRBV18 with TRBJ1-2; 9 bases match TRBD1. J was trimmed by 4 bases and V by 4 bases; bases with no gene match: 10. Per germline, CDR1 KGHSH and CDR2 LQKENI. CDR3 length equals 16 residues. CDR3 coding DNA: TGTGCCAGCTCACTGGAGAACAGGGGGCTATCCTATGGCTACACCTTC. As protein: CASSLENRGLSYGYTF.

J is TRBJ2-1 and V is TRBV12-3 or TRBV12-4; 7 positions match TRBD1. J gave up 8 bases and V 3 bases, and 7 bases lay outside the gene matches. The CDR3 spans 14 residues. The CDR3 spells CASSFGTDRHEQFF. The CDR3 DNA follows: TGTGCCAGCAGTTTTGGGACAGATCGGCATGAGCAGTTCTTC.

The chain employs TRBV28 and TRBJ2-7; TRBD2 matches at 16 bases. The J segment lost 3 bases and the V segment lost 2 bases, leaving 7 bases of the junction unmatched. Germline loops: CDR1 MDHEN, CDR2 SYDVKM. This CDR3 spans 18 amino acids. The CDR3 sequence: CASSLPGTSGREGYEQYF. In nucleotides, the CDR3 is TGTGCCAGCAGTTTACCCGGGACTAGCGGGAGGGAAGGCTACGAGCAGTACTTC.

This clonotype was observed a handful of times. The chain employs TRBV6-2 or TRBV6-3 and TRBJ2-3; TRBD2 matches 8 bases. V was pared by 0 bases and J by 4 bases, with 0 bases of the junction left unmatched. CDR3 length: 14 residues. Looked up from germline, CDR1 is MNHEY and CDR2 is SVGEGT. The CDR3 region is CASSYSTSADTQYF. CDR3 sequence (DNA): TGTGCCAGCAGTTACTCGACTAGCGCAGATACGCAGTATTTT.

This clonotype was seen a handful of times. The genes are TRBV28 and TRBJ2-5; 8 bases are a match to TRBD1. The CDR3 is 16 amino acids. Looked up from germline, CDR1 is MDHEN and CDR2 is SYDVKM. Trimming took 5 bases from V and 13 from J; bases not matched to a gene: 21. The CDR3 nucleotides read TGTGCCAGCAGTCAGGGGGCCCGGGTCAGAGCCAATACTCGGTACTTC. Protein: CASSQGARVRANTRYF.